The clone carrying this T cell receptor beta chain is identified as medium-sized (0.01 to 0.1%) from frequency. The target antigen is unknown. CDR1 SQVTM and CDR2 ANQGSEA come from the germline V gene. The CDR3 length is 18 residues. Each sample's input was 250 ng genomic DNA, roughly 40,000 genome equivalents. The sample is drawn from a study of T cell clusters in autoimmune cytopenias. Study-wide results and caveats: Primary autoimmune cytopenia patients appeared to lack physiological T cell clusters present in healthy donors. TRB repertoire shifts in secondary cytopenia and chronic lymphocytic leukemia mostly reflected lymphoma, not autoimmunity.

TRB rearrangements were amplified by touch-down multiplex PCR with mixed TRB-A/B primers. TCRdb reprocessed the multiplex PCR reads and stores each CDR3 protein as one record, lacking DNA. The sample data list about 4,000 distinct CDR3 sequences. The source material was peripheral blood. This chain joins TRBV29-1 and TRBJ1-2; with no DNA, the TCRdb D assignment of TRBD1 cannot be verified. The sequence came from a human donor with an autoimmune cytopenia or autoimmune hepatitis (not recorded which). This CDR3 reads CSVEEGVRGQENNYGYTF.